The rows below give T cell receptor beta chains drawn from one sample of a study of shared clonotypes between healthy human individuals. Measured with immunoSEQ multiplex PCR; TCRdb has only the in-frame clones, and not every one. This table has about 2.4 million clones, over 85% appearing once. The source material was naive CD4+ T cells from PBMCs. Receptors were obtained from a man aged 18 to 29 in good health. Some clones in this sample may be carry-over from other donors' samples. CDR3s include the opening cysteine and the closing phenylalanine or tryptophan. A D gene is named only where the DNA matches it firmly. Clone size appears in some rows only: once, few, many, or a class for an expanded clone.

d_call	v_call	clone_size	j_call	cdr3_aa	cdr3_nt
TRBD2	TRBV6-1	once	TRBJ2-7	CASSWTSGSHEQYF	TGTGCCAGCAGCTGGACTAGCGGGAGCCACGAGCAGTACTTC
TRBD2	TRBV9	once	TRBJ2-1	CASTRTSGNNEQFF	TGTGCCAGCACCCGGACTAGCGGGAACAATGAGCAGTTCTTC
TRBD2	TRBV30	.	TRBJ2-1	CAWSLRENEQFF	TGTGCCTGGAGTTTGCGGGAGAATGAGCAGTTCTTC
.	TRBV30	.	TRBJ2-2	CALRSAGTGELFF	TGTGCCCTAAGGTCGGCGGGAACCGGGGAGCTGTTTTTT
.	TRBV6-1	.	TRBJ1-2	CASSEQGDNYGYTF	TGTGCCAGCAGTGAACAGGGTGACAACTATGGCTACACCTTC
.	TRBV5-1	.	TRBJ2-1	CASSSARAAYNEQFF	TGCGCCAGCAGCTCCGCGCGGGCGGCCTACAATGAGCAGTTCTTC
TRBD1	TRBV7-2	.	TRBJ1-2	CASSPGGPGFSRGYTF	TGTGCCAGCAGCCCAGGGGGGCCAGGGTTTTCTAGGGGCTACACCTTC
.	TRBV6-1	.	TRBJ1-1	CASSDRGNTEAFF	TGTGCCAGCAGTGACAGGGGGAACACTGAAGCTTTCTTT
.	TRBV5-1	.	TRBJ2-7	CASRPGTQRVYEQYF	TGCGCCAGCAGGCCCGGGACCCAAAGGGTCTACGAGCAGTACTTC
.	TRBV29-1	.	TRBJ1-4	CSAQDPRDEKLFF	TGCAGCGCACAGGACCCAAGGGACGAAAAACTGTTTTTT
.	TRBV7-3	.	TRBJ1-1	CASSLGLGTEAFF	TGTGCCAGCAGCTTAGGGTTGGGGACTGAAGCTTTCTTT
TRBD2	TRBV7-2	.	TRBJ2-7	CASSLVGSGTPYEQYF	TGTGCCAGCAGCTTAGTCGGAAGCGGGACCCCCTACGAGCAGTACTTC
.	TRBV5-1	.	TRBJ2-3	CASSLAGTRGDTQYF	TGCGCCAGCAGCTTGGCTGGGACCCGTGGGGATACGCAGTATTTT
.	TRBV4-3	.	TRBJ2-5	CASSQDKAAQETQYF	TGCGCCAGCAGCCAAGATAAGGCGGCCCAAGAGACCCAGTACTTC
.	TRBV9	.	TRBJ2-3	CASSVEAAGTDTQYF	TGTGCCAGCAGCGTAGAGGCGGCGGGCACAGATACGCAGTATTTT
TRBD2	TRBV7-2	.	TRBJ2-7	CASSPRLAGGYEQYF	TGTGCCAGCAGCCCGAGACTAGCGGGAGGCTACGAGCAGTACTTC
TRBD1	TRBV14	.	TRBJ2-1	CASSGTAFYNEQFF	TGTGCCAGCAGCGGGACAGCCTTCTACAATGAGCAGTTCTTC
.	TRBV30	few	TRBJ1-5	CAWSGTHSNQPQHF	TGTGCCTGGAGCGGGACCCATAGCAATCAGCCCCAGCATTTT
.	TRBV19	.	TRBJ1-5	CASSLINQPQHF	TGTGCCAGTAGTCTTATTAATCAGCCCCAGCATTTT
TRBD1	TRBV4-1	.	TRBJ1-2	CASSRPGQTGDGYTF	TGCGCCAGCAGTCGACCGGGACAGACTGGAGATGGCTACACCTTC
TRBD2	TRBV7-8	.	TRBJ2-1	CASSLAGGRNEQFF	TGTGCCAGCAGCTTAGCGGGAGGGCGGAATGAGCAGTTCTTC
TRBD2	TRBV4-2	.	TRBJ2-7	CASSHAGEGEQYF	TGTGCCAGCAGCCACGCGGGAGAGGGGGAGCAGTACTTC
TRBD1	TRBV6-1	.	TRBJ1-6	CASTGQGKGSPLHF	TGTGCCAGCACGGGACAGGGAAAGGGGTCACCCCTCCACTTT
.	TRBV29-1	.	TRBJ1-4	CSFRGVATNEKLFF	TGCAGCTTTAGGGGGGTTGCAACTAATGAAAAACTGTTTTTT
TRBD2	TRBV11-2	.	TRBJ2-1	CASSDMTSGRPYNEQFF	TGTGCCAGCAGCGACATGACTAGCGGGAGACCCTACAATGAGCAGTTCTTC
TRBD1	TRBV13	once	TRBJ1-3	CASSIRTGSLRNTIYF	TGTGCCAGCAGCATTCGGACAGGGAGTTTAAGGAACACCATATATTTT
.	TRBV7-9	few	TRBJ1-2	CASSLDRALNYGYTF	TGTGCCAGCAGCTTAGACAGGGCCCTGAACTATGGCTACACCTTC
.	TRBV28	.	TRBJ2-7	CASSLAGLYEQYF	TGTGCCAGCAGTTTGGCGGGACTCTACGAGCAGTACTTC